This TCR beta chain was observed in a study of CD8+ T cells in alopecia areata. As for the study in general: Those treated were given oral tofacitinib at 5 to 10 mg twice daily.

Study-wide results and caveats: Scalp samples also yield sequences of resident alphabeta T cells from normal skin.

Specified treatment: oral pan-JAK inhibitor, 5-10 mg twice daily. CDR3 length: 13 amino acids. The V end lost 4 bases, the J end lost 2 bases, and 9 bases lay between the germline ends. Germline V gene lookup returns CDR1 GTSNPN and CDR2 SVGIG (reference sequence). This clone was seen only a few times. As yet, its antigen is unknown. Isolated RNA was reverse transcribed into cDNA used as the sequencing template. Only in-frame clones appear in the TCRdb table, and some are missing; sequencing was by immunoSEQ multiplex PCR. In the table there are 120,000 or so clones, 58% of which are singletons. Sequences were derived from CD8+ T cells sorted from blood, sampled at week 4, from a patient treated with tofacitinib. The chain recombines TRBV30 with TRBJ1-5, with D tentatively TRBD1 (5 bases). This receptor was obtained from a human donor with alopecia areata. The CDR3 reads CAWNPGGNQPQHF. CDR3 nucleotide sequence: TGTGCCTGGAATCCGGGGGGCAATCAGCCCCAGCATTTT.